This T cell receptor (beta chain) was identified in a study of T cells after yellow fever vaccination. Whole-study findings and limits: Clones that expanded after primary vaccination mostly reappeared after the booster (nearly 98% CD4, approximately 85% CD8).

A universal primer site and UMIs were added as TCR cDNA was made by 5'RACE template switching. TCRdb ran MiXCR on the 5' RACE reads and lists one entry per CDR3 protein. The sample has around 300,000 distinct CDR3 sequences; over 3.5% are singletons. After removal of 5 bases from V and 14 bases from J, the junction contained 10 bases not matched to a gene. The CDR3 has 12 residues. CDR1 and CDR2 (germline): SGHTA, FQGNSA. The table lists this clonotype with a few counts. Its target is unknown. Sequences were derived from PBMCs, sampled 15 days after the yellow fever booster vaccination. This chain uses TRBV7-2 with TRBJ2-3; 7 bases map to TRBD1. The source of this sequence is a man aged 18 to 35 who received the YFV17D yellow fever vaccine. The CDR3 spells CASSPYDRVAYF. CDR3 nucleotide sequence: TGTGCCAGCAGCCCCTACGACAGGGTAGCGTATTTT.